Sequencing of this T cell receptor (beta chain) was carried out in a study of cytomegalovirus exposure and HLA in healthy donors. Amplification used 60 Vbeta primers and 13 Jbeta primers. Generated by immunoSEQ multiplex PCR, the TCRdb table keeps only in-frame clones and is missing some. Of some 200,000 clones in the sample, 77% were seen once. The sample taken for sequencing was PBMCs. The clonotype comes from a woman aged 60-75 years in good health and CMV-seropositive.

The CDR3: CSVDDEKLFF. The CDR3 nucleotides read TGCAGCGTTGACGATGAAAAACTGTTTTTT. V and J are TRBV29-1 and TRBJ1-4, with D hard to call. The germline V and J ends were trimmed by 3 bases and 6 bases, with 2 bases remaining between them. The CDR3 is made up of 10 amino acids. Looked up from germline, CDR1 is SQVTM and CDR2 is ANQGSEA. The full variable domain, with the rest looked up from reference TRBV29-1 and TRBJ1-4, is SAVISQKPSRDICQRGTSLTIQCQVDSQVTMMFWYRQQPGQSLTLIATANQGSEATYESGFVIDKFPISRPNLTFSTLTVSNMSPEDSSIYLCSVDDEKLFFGSGTQLSVL.